This entry describes one T cell receptor (beta chain). The antigen is unknown. The germline V and J ends were trimmed by 4 bases and 5 bases, with 11 bases remaining between them. Per the germline V gene, CDR1 is KGHSH and CDR2 is LQKENI. The CDR3 runs to 13 residues. Attachment of unique molecular identifiers was made to individual cDNA molecules. TCRdb analysed the 5' RACE reads with MiXCR anew, one entry per CDR3 protein. The repertoire consists of some 61,000 distinct CDR3 sequences, with more than 9% occurring once and the leading ten covering approximately 4.1%. The entry originates in a study of early T cells in non-severe SARS-CoV-2 infection. Study context: Unsorted whole blood bulk RNA was sequenced, with unpaired chains.

The study, taken as a whole, reports: Comparison of clonotypes with VDJdb favored anti-spike CD8 responses while missing private and CD4 specificities.

The sequenced sample consisted of whole blood. The rearrangement links TRBV18 to TRBJ2-5; D unclear. The TCR comes from an adult who was a healthcare worker with PCR-confirmed SARS-CoV-2 infection or an uninfected control (not recorded which). The CDR3 reads CASSLHRSETQYF. The CDR3 coding sequence is TGTGCCAGCTCACTACACCGATCGGAGACCCAGTACTTC.